This T cell receptor beta chain was profiled in a study of T-cell reconstitution after alpha-beta-depleted transplantation in children. Preparation of the TCRbeta library used unique molecular identifiers. TCRdb reprocessed the PCR reads via MiXCR and lists one record per CDR3 protein. The repertoire holds 300,000 or so distinct CDR3 sequences, with 9.9% as singletons. This clonotype showed up just a few times. CDR1 MNHEY and CDR2 SMNVEV come from the germline V gene (reference sequence). The CDR3 totals 17 residues. V was trimmed by 4 bases and J by 1 base, leaving 19 bases between them. The clonotype was recovered from a human donor who donated a stem cell graft to a child with SCID. The chain combines TRBV27 with TRBJ1-1; perhaps TRBD1 as D (6 bases). The sequenced sample was PBMCs from the stem cell graft donor, obtained from the stem cell graft. Here the CDR3 DNA reads TGTGCCAGCAGTTGGGGGGGACGGGGGCGAGGGAACACTGAAGCTTTCTTT. This gives the protein CASSWGGRGRGNTEAFF.